What follows is one TCR beta chain and its context. The antigen it binds to is not known. No base-level quality is on record; no much larger clone is a single base apart. The data are from a study of blood T cell repertoires in COVID-19 (dated by TCRdb to the early 2020s). With respect to the entire study: The collaborator samples originated in the United States, Italy and Spain and spanned the acute and convalescent phases of COVID-19. The repertoires were released in a freely available public database meant as a resource for research on the immune response to SARS-CoV-2. The dataset comprised deeply sampled blood TCRbeta repertoires from subjects exposed to, actively infected with, or recovered from COVID-19. The prospective study material was composed of cDNA or gDNA derived from T cells, B-cell-depleted T cells, or PBMCs. The sample metadata nearly always contained a de-identified subject ID, COVID-19 status, age in years and sex. Where HLA class I and class II types were available, the types were taken from metadata supplied by the sample provider, not from assay-based typing. Samples were obtained from the ongoing ImmuneRACE study (first 160 participants) and from 1,254 subjects provided by 6 global collaborators. Study-level results and caveats: The quantity of clinical and demographic metadata differed by source and by participant and was supplied without curation.

Sequences SGHTA (CDR1) and FQGTGA (CDR2) are obtained from the germline V gene. Unmatched junction bases come to 13, with V trimmed by 4 bases and J by 5 bases. The CDR3 has 18 amino acids, counting the end cysteine and phenylalanine. Solely the CDR3 DNA is kept, with 54 bases framed from the first base. TCRbeta CDR3 regions were amplified from genomic DNA using the immunoSEQ Assay, a bias-controlled multiplex PCR. In the source study's methods: Nucleated cell counts per sample were estimated from amplification of reference gene primers within the assay. To quantify the absolute abundance of each unique TCRbeta CDR3 rearrangement, sequence reads were collapsed and filtered. For each sample, productive Simpson clonality was calculated as the square root of Simpson's diversity index over productive rearrangements. TCRdb's version of the immuneACCESS table is confined to in-frame rearrangements and falls short of the full clone set. An unresolved V gene accounts for under half of the shortfall where checked; the remainder is of unknown origin. V, J and clone size reflect that table, while D and trimming were determined from the DNA. Here the sample has 210,000 or so clones; around 88% occur a single time. Jointly, the top ten make up 2.9% of the sample.

Each collaborating institution followed its own protocols to collect whole blood in K2EDTA tubes. For TCRbeta analysis, collaborators shipped samples in one of three forms: frozen whole blood, isolated PBMCs, or DNA extracted from either of those sample types. The TCR was taken from a man in his fifties or sixties with active or convalescent COVID-19. This chain joins TRBV7-3 to TRBJ2-1, and TRBD2 aligns with 11 junction nucleotides. Material: peripheral blood. The bases read TGTGCCAGCAGCTCAATGGGGGCGACTAGCGGGAAGAACAATGAGCAGTTCTTC. Its amino acids are CASSSMGATSGKNNEQFF. Beyond the CDR3, the reference TRBV7-3 and TRBJ2-1 genes provide the residues; the full variable domain reads: GAGVSQTPSNKVTEKGKYVELRCDPISGHTALYWYRQSLGQGPEFLIYFQGTGAADDSGLPNDRFFAVRPEGSVSTLKIQRTERGDSAVYLCASSSMGATSGKNNEQFFGPGTRLTVL.